Included here is one T cell receptor beta chain sequence, with context. It lacks a known antigen. Qualities for individual bases were not recorded, and no much larger clone is one base off. The sample is drawn from a study of T-cell memory formation after mild COVID-19 (dated by TCRdb to the early 2020s). Background on the whole study: TCR sequence clusters from the two donors were largely donor specific. Longitudinal TCRalpha and TCRbeta repertoire sequencing tracked T-cell clones expanding and contracting after mild COVID-19 in a couple of donors. Two young, previously healthy adult volunteers made up the cohort, one male and one female.

Sequencing used an Illumina NovaSeq 6000. Using 5'RACE with constant-segment primers, TCRalpha and TCRbeta cDNA libraries were constructed, with sample barcodes and unique molecular identifiers added in the process. RNA was extracted from every sample with Trizol reagent. Libraries were amplified in two PCR steps, with a second sample barcode and Illumina TruSeq adapters added in the second step. Sequencing of the libraries was done on an Illumina NovaSeq, producing 2 x 150 bp paired-end reads. As for the original processing: The reads were demultiplexed and collapsed into UMI-guided consensus sequences using migec v1.2.7. Using mixcr v2.1.11, UMI consensuses were aligned to TRA and TRB V and J templates and then assembled into clonotypes. Clonotypes were classified as expanded or contracted when called significant by both edgeR and NoisET, with noise models trained on biological replicates. For edgeR calls, a false discovery rate-adjusted p below 0.01 and a log2 fold-change threshold of 1 were applied. PCA with hierarchical clustering of max-normalized trajectories of the 1000 most abundant clonotypes was used as exploratory dynamics analysis. Separately sequenced CD4+ and CD8+ repertoires were used to assign the CD4 or CD8 phenotype of responding clones. TCRdb reran the public reads through fastp at Q25 and MiXCR, keeping productive beta chains. Identical CDR3 protein sequences are pooled into one entry, listed with their most common genes and DNA. In this record, the V and J calls reflect TCRdb's handling and not the investigators' own analysis. This sample holds around 390,000 distinct CDR3 sequences; more than 15% were observed only once. 20% to 25% of the sample is held by the ten biggest clonotypes.

Beyond this particular receptor, the publication reports: The study included only two mild cases, and larger cohorts that include severe cases with pre-infection samples were judged to be necessary. SARS-CoV-2 specificity was not confirmed for the second-wave clones peaking on day 37. Some responding clones were found in pre-infection memory, which suggests that pre-existing cross-reactive memory T cells took part in the SARS-CoV-2 response. Contracting CD4+ clones were found mainly in CM and EM memory subsets, while CD8+ clones were enriched in EMRA. Balanced CD4/CD8 phenotypes were observed for clones contracting from day 15 to 85, whereas a bias towards CD4+ was observed for a second wave of clones expanding from day 15 to 37.

The germline V gene yields SGDLS for CDR1 and YYNGEE for CDR2. Inclusive of the bounding cysteine and phenylalanine, the CDR3 is 15 residues long. The entry retains the CDR3 DNA only, 45 bases that are in frame from base 1. Trimming removed 3 bases from V and 5 bases from J; the gene matches leave 4 bases unexplained. PBMCs were isolated by Ficoll-Paque density gradient centrifugation. The rearranged segments are TRBV9 and TRBJ2-2; 10 bases in between match TRBD2. This sequence originates from a man younger than 35 who had mild COVID-19 (a few samples of this study predate the infection). The sample titles of this study are shuffled in the database, so cell type and time point are left out; the donor was told from shared clones. Sequenced input: PBMCs or a T cell subset sorted from them (not recorded which). Here the CDR3 is given as CASSAQGLATGELFF. The nucleotides read TGTGCCAGCAGCGCCCAGGGACTAGCGACCGGGGAGCTGTTTTTT.